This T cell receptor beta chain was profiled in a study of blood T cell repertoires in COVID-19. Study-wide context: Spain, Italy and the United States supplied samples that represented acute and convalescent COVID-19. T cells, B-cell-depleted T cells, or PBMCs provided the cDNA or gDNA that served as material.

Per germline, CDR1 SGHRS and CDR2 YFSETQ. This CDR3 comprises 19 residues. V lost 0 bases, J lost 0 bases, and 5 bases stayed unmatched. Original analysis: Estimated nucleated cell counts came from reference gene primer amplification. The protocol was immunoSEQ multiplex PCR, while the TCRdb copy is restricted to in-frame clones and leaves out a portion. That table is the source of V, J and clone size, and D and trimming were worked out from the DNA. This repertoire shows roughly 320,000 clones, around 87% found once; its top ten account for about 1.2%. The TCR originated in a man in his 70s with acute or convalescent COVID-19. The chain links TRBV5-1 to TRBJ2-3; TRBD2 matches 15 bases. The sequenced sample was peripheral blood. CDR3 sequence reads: CASSLGLGTSGRSTDTQYF. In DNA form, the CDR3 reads TGCGCCAGCAGCTTGGGCTTAGGGACTAGCGGGAGGAGCACAGATACGCAGTATTTT.